This entry describes one T cell receptor beta chain. Its antigen remains unidentified. The junction differs from germline at one of its ends, possibly a read error. Germline V gene lookup returns CDR1 MNHEY and CDR2 SVGAGI. This CDR3 contains 15 residues. The data originate from a study of T cell responses to AZD1222 COVID-19 vaccine. About the research overall: Second-dose intervals of approximately 4 or approximately 12 weeks were pooled. General study findings and limits: The study found Spike-specific TCR breadth and depth rose after two AZD1222 doses. Nearly half of spike-specific TCRs reportedly target variant regions that are unmutated in the B.1.351 and B.1.1.7 variants. Repertoire sampling was restricted to post-peak T cell response timepoints.

Sequencing used immunoSEQ multiplex PCR; TCRdb keeps in-frame clones, though not all of them. Of some 100,000 clones in the sample, just over 85% were seen once. The chain carries TRBV6-5 and TRBJ1-5, with D possibly matching TRBD1 (5 bases). Sequencing used peripheral blood, obtained on day 0 of AZD1222 vaccination. This receptor was obtained from an adult in good health. The chain's CDR3 is CASRPQGRAPTDQHF. CDR3 sequence (DNA): TGTGCTAGCAGACCTCAGGGTCGGGCCCCTACTGACCAGCATTTT.